This T cell receptor (beta chain) appears in the sequencing data of a study of shared clonotypes between healthy human individuals. The overall study: Three CD4 naive, three CD4 memory, two CD8 naive and one CD8 memory plate were used per donor.

The germline gives CDR1 PRHDT, CDR2 FYEKMQ (reference sequence). Trimming cost V 4 bases and J 5 bases; bases outside gene matches: 9. The CDR3 has 16 amino acids. Template for every sorted-subset replicate PCR totaled approximately 0.2 ug DNA, some 30,000 T cell genomes. Produced via immunoSEQ multiplex PCR; TCRdb's table is partial and in-frame only. The repertoire consists of over a million clones, with approximately 98.5% occurring once and the leading ten covering 0.36%. The source of this sequence is a man aged 25 to 45 in good health. The rearrangement uses TRBV13 and TRBJ1-4, with TRBD1 matching over 8 bases. What was sequenced was naive CD4+ T cells sorted from blood. The subset here: CD45RA+ positively selected. The CDR3, as DNA: TGTGCCAGCAGCTCCCTTGGACAGGGAACGAATGAAAAACTGTTTTTT. Amino acids: CASSSLGQGTNEKLFF.